This T cell receptor (beta chain) was sequenced during a study of blood T cells in healthy people across ages. Whole-study findings and limits: When one million T cells were used, diversity estimates were thought to be underestimates. While age rose, TCR beta diversity per million T cells dropped in a roughly linear way.

V gave up 4 bases and J gave up 1 base; unmatched junction bases: 7. This CDR3 has 15 residues. Germline values: CDR1 SGDLS, CDR2 YYNGEE. This clonotype showed up just a few times. The antigen is undetermined. Together with a sample-barcoded 5' primer, a J-beta primer mix was included in a second PCR lasting roughly 6 to 12 cycles. Using its own MiXCR run on the 5' RACE reads, TCRdb lists one record per CDR3 protein. The sample has around 1,000,000 distinct CDR3 sequences; under 30% are singletons. This sample also appeared in a second study, on T cells of mothers and their children. From that report: The authors used all extracted RNA for cDNA synthesis, at about 1.5 ug per 15 ul. Overlap ran slightly, non-significantly higher for related than unrelated mother-child pairs.

The source material was blood. This clonotype was obtained from a girl aged 2 to 10 in good health. This chain joins TRBV9 and TRBJ2-7; 8 nucleotides align to TRBD2. The CDR3 here is CASSPRVAGSYEQYF. For the CDR3, the DNA is TGTGCCAGCAGCCCTCGCGTAGCGGGATCCTACGAGCAGTACTTC.